Listed here are 29 T cell receptor beta chains from one sample, sequenced in a study of monozygotic twins with cystic fibrosis. Here immunoSEQ multiplex PCR was the method, and the copy in TCRdb shows in-frame clones only, minus some. In the table there are roughly 28,000 clones, roughly 80% of which are singletons. Sequenced material: blood. Receptors were obtained from a girl aged 2 to 9 with cystic fibrosis.

The chain carries TRBV5-4 and TRBJ2-1, with a weak D call TRBD2 (5 bases). V was pared by 5 bases and J by 9 bases, with 15 bases between. CDR3 length: 13 residues. The germline V gene has CDR1 SGHNT and CDR2 YYREEE (reference sequence). The CDR3 region is CASRQSGRGEQFF. The CDR3 DNA follows: TGTGCCAGCAGACAAAGCGGTCGGGGTGAGCAGTTCTTC.

The chain uses TRBV5-1 and TRBJ2-3; TRBD1 matches at 10 bases. CDR1 and CDR2 from the germline V gene are SGHRS and YFSETQ. V was pared by 4 bases and J by 5 bases, with 7 bases of the junction left unmatched. The CDR3 loop spans 15 amino acids. CDR3 in DNA: TGCGCCAGCAGCAGGTCGGGACAGGGGCTAGATACGCAGTATTTT. Its protein product is CASSRSGQGLDTQYF.

CDR3 bases: TGTGCCAGCAACAAACTTCGGACTGGCTATGGCTACACCTTC. This codes for CASNKLRTGYGYTF. The rearrangement links TRBV6-5 to TRBJ1-2; no clear D. This CDR3 has 14 amino acids. The V gene's germline CDR1 is MNHEY and CDR2 SVGAGI. V was clipped by 7 bases and J by 4 bases, with 16 bases between them.

This chain joins TRBV28 and TRBJ1-2; D is uncertain. Trimming removed 3 bases from V and 7 bases from J, with 6 bases in between. Germline CDR1 MDHEN, CDR2 SYDVKM. The CDR3 consists of 11 residues. Written as DNA, the CDR3 is TGTGCCAGCAGTTTTCGAGGTGGCTACACCTTC. This sequence encodes CASSFRGGYTF.

The chain recombines TRBV5-1 with TRBJ2-1; D ambiguous. Per the germline V gene, CDR1 is SGHRS and CDR2 is YFSETQ. V was clipped by 1 base and J by 7 bases, with 15 bases between them. The CDR3 is 15 amino acids. The CDR3 spells CASSLKLELGNEQFF. The DNA for the CDR3 is TGCGCCAGCAGCTTGAAATTGGAGTTAGGAAATGAGCAGTTCTTC.

V is TRBV6-1 and J is TRBJ1-6, with D possibly being TRBD1 (6 bases). The CDR3 sequence is 14 residues long. Germline V gives CDR1 MNHNS, CDR2 SASEGT. V lost 11 bases and J 3 bases, leaving 14 bases between the germline ends. The CDR3 reads CACEGGDYNSPLHF. CDR3 nucleotides: TGTGCCTGCGAGGGGGGCGACTATAATTCACCCCTCCACTTT.

CDR3 in DNA: TGCGCCAGCAGCCCCAGTTCTAGCGGGACCCACGAGCAGTACTTC. This codes for CASSPSSSGTHEQYF. The chain has TRBV5-1 and TRBJ2-7; TRBD2 aligns across 9 bases. V dropped 4 bases and J dropped 5; count of bases not matched to a gene: 10. The CDR3 is 15 amino acids. From germline, CDR1 is SGHRS and CDR2 YFSETQ. The entire variable domain, with the rest obtained from reference TRBV5-1 and TRBJ2-7, is as follows: KAGVTQTPRYLIKTRGQQVTLSCSPISGHRSVSWYQQTPGQGLQFLFEYFSETQRNKGNFPGRFSGRQFSNSRSEMNVSTLELGDSALYLCASSPSSSGTHEQYFGPGTRLTVT.

The chain recombines TRBV12-5 with TRBJ1-1; D may be TRBD1 (5 bases). CDR1 is LGHNT, CDR2 FRNRAP, per germline. Trimming left V 6 bases short and J 3 bases short, with 11 bases between. The CDR3 extends over 13 amino acids. Written as DNA, the CDR3 is TGTGCTAGTGGGAGAGGGGCGGACACTGAAGCTTTCTTT. Its protein is CASGRGADTEAFF.

The chain links TRBV6-1 to TRBJ2-2; D remains ambiguous. The CDR3 is 13 amino acids. V was clipped by 8 bases and J by 6 bases, with 13 bases between them. Germline V lookup: CDR1 MNHNS, CDR2 SASEGT. CDR3 sequence: CASGREGPGELFF. As DNA, the CDR3 is TGTGCCAGCGGCCGAGAAGGTCCCGGGGAGCTGTTTTTT.

The chain uses TRBV28 and TRBJ2-7; D not resolved. Trimming took 6 bases from V and 3 from J, leaving 15 bases between them. This CDR3 spans 14 amino acids. Germline-derived CDR1 and CDR2 are MDHEN and SYDVKM. CDR3 DNA sequence: TGTGCCAGCAGCAGCCTTATCAAGTTCTACGAGCAGTACTTC. It is translated as CASSSLIKFYEQYF.

The chain combines TRBV7-2 with TRBJ1-2, with 9 bases that match TRBD1. There are 14 residues in the CDR3. With 5 bases clipped from V and 3 bases from J, the junction kept 4 bases outside the gene matches. Germline lookup yields CDR1 SGHTA and CDR2 FQGNSA. For the CDR3, the DNA is TGTGCCAGCAGCCCGACAGGGGGACACTATGGCTACACCTTC. Amino acid sequence: CASSPTGGHYGYTF.

The V call is TRBV9, the J call TRBJ2-7, with D perhaps being TRBD1 or TRBD2 (5 bases each). This CDR3 is built from 15 residues. V was cut by 0 bases and J by 6 bases, with 16 bases left in between. Germline loops: CDR1 SGDLS, CDR2 YYNGEE. The DNA for the CDR3 is TGTGCCAGCAGCGTAGGGTGGCAGGGACCGTCCGAGCAGTACTTC. Translating gives CASSVGWQGPSEQYF.

The chain couples TRBV10-2 to TRBJ1-4; tentative D call: TRBD1 (6 bases). V lost 3 bases to trimming and J lost 10 bases, with 18 bases between them. CDR1 WSHSY and CDR2 SAAADI come from the germline V gene. This CDR3 has 15 residues. CDR3 residues: CASSESGGTRRKLFF. CDR3 sequence (DNA): TGCGCCAGCAGTGAATCGGGGGGCACACGGCGAAAACTGTTTTTT.

The table lists this clone with a count of one. The V call is TRBV14, the J call TRBJ2-7; 12 bases agree with TRBD2. In germline, CDR1 is SGHDN, CDR2 FVKESK. After removal of 3 bases from V and 3 bases from J, the junction contained 3 bases not matched to a gene. The CDR3 covers 15 residues. In nucleotides, the CDR3 is TGTGCCAGCAGCCAGGTGACTAGCGGGAGCTACGAGCAGTACTTC. Translating it yields CASSQVTSGSYEQYF. Full variable domain (rest looked up from reference TRBV14 and TRBJ2-7): EAGVTQFPSHSVIEKGQTVTLRCDPISGHDNLYWYRRVMGKEIKFLLHFVKESKQDESGMPNNRFLAERTGGTYSTLKVQPAELEDSGVYFCASSQVTSGSYEQYFGPGTRLTVT.

In this sample, this clone turned up once. V and J are TRBV28 and TRBJ2-5; D possibly corresponds to TRBD2 (6 bases). The CDR3 sequence is 16 residues long. Per the germline V gene, CDR1 is MDHEN and CDR2 is SYDVKM. V lost 3 bases, J lost 2 bases, and 16 bases lay in between. DNA for the CDR3: TGTGCCAGCAGTTTGATGGGGGGTGTAAAACAAGAGACCCAGTACTTC. Protein product: CASSLMGGVKQETQYF.

The chain links TRBV2 to TRBJ2-7; TRBD2 might be the D (5 bases). V lost 6 bases to trimming and J lost 3 bases, with 18 bases between them. The CDR3 runs 15 residues. Per the germline V gene, CDR1 is SNHLY and CDR2 is FYNNEI. The CDR3 here is CASSDIQPGNYEQYF. CDR3 in DNA: TGTGCCAGCAGCGATATACAACCCGGGAACTACGAGCAGTACTTC. Complete variable domain (other parts from reference TRBV2 and TRBJ2-7): EPEVTQTPSHQVTQMGQEVILRCVPISNHLYFYWYRQILGQKVEFLVSFYNNEISEKSEIFDDQFSVERPDGSNFTLKIRSTKLEDSAMYFCASSDIQPGNYEQYFGPGTRLTVT.

J is TRBJ1-3 and V is TRBV18, with D unresolved. The CDR3 totals 13 residues. Germline V gives CDR1 KGHSH, CDR2 LQKENI. V was clipped by 3 bases and J by 8 bases, with 11 bases between them. The CDR3 protein is CASSPYSGDTIYF. In DNA, the CDR3 is TGTGCCAGCTCACCCTATAGTGGCGACACCATATATTTT.

The chain is built from TRBV5-4 and TRBJ2-1; no definite D call. CDR3 length: 15 residues. Germline assignment: CDR1 SGHNT and CDR2 YYREEE (reference sequence). Trimming stripped 1 base from V and 5 bases from J, with 13 bases between. CDR3 bases: TGTGCCAGCAGCTTGTATAGTATGATCCACAATGAGCAGTTCTTC. Its translation is CASSLYSMIHNEQFF.

This chain joins TRBV6-1 and TRBJ1-5; 7 bases line up with TRBD1. This CDR3 has 18 amino acids. CDR1 and CDR2 (germline): MNHNS, SASEGT. V gave up 2 bases and J gave up 0 bases; unmatched junction bases: 10. CDR3 loop: CASSESRQGGFSNQPQHF. The CDR3 DNA follows: TGTGCCAGCAGTGAAAGTAGACAGGGAGGGTTTAGCAATCAGCCCCAGCATTTT.

The chain employs TRBV15 and TRBJ1-2, with unresolved D. The germline gives CDR1 LNHNV, CDR2 YYDKDF (reference sequence). V was cut by 4 bases and J by 6 bases, with 12 bases left in between. The length of the CDR3 is 13 residues. CDR3 coding DNA: TGTGCCACCAGCATAGGAGGGATGGATGGCTACACCTTC. Translation gives CATSIGGMDGYTF. Drawing the rest from reference TRBV15 and TRBJ1-2, the complete variable domain is DAMVIQNPRYQVTQFGKPVTLSCSQTLNHNVMYWYQQKSSQAPKLLFHYYDKDFNNEADTPDNFQSRRPNTSFCFLDIRSPGLGDTAMYLCATSIGGMDGYTFGSGTRLTVV.

This clone was seen once. The rearrangement joins TRBV5-1 to TRBJ1-1, with D maybe TRBD1 (6 bases). This CDR3 has 16 residues. Trimming pared 7 bases from V and 10 bases from J, leaving 29 bases between. From germline, CDR1 is SGHRS and CDR2 YFSETQ. The CDR3 here is CASGPGPHQGLSLAFF. The CDR3 DNA reads as TGCGCCAGCGGTCCGGGTCCGCACCAGGGGTTGAGTTTAGCTTTCTTT.

The chain combines TRBV6-5 with TRBJ2-7, with D perhaps TRBD1 (6 bases). The CDR3 spans 16 residues. Germline-derived CDR1 and CDR2 are MNHEY and SVGAGI. Trimming removed 3 bases at V and 2 bases at J, with 17 bases between. The CDR3 region is CASSYTTGIYPYEQYF. The DNA for the CDR3 is TGTGCCAGCAGTTATACGACAGGAATTTACCCCTACGAGCAGTACTTC.

This chain connects TRBV5-4 to TRBJ1-4; D perhaps matches TRBD1 (5 bases). Trimming removed 4 bases at V and 7 bases at J, with 17 bases between. Germline V gives CDR1 SGHNT, CDR2 YYREEE (reference sequence). The CDR3 contains 15 residues. The CDR3 nucleotides are TGTGCCAGCAGCACAGGCAAAGGAGAGACTGAAAAACTGTTTTTT. This sequence encodes CASSTGKGETEKLFF.

V is TRBV27 and J is TRBJ2-7, with D possibly being TRBD1 (5 bases). V dropped 5 bases and J dropped 6 bases, with 14 bases sitting between them. The CDR3 has 13 amino acids. The germline V gene has CDR1 MNHEY and CDR2 SMNVEV (reference sequence). CDR3 coding DNA: TGTGCCAGCAGTAAAACAGGCTCGGGCGAGCAGTACTTC. Encoded protein: CASSKTGSGEQYF.

The chain links TRBV28 to TRBJ2-1; 8 nucleotides match TRBD2. The junction had 9 bases not matched to a gene; V was cut back by 7 bases and J by 7 bases. Germline loops: CDR1 MDHEN, CDR2 SYDVKM. This CDR3 spans 14 amino acids. The CDR3 bases are TGTGCCAGCACCCCGGGACTAGGACTGAATGAGCAGTTCTTC. This sequence encodes CASTPGLGLNEQFF.

CDR3 bases: TGTGCCAGCAGTACCACAGGGGTGACTGGAAACACCATATATTTT. Translating gives CASSTTGVTGNTIYF. The chain employs TRBV2 and TRBJ1-3; TRBD1 matches 7 bases. CDR1 is SNHLY and CDR2 is FYNNEI in the germline V gene. The trim removed 5 bases at V and 2 bases at J, leaving 6 bases unmatched. The CDR3 totals 15 residues.

V usage is TRBV2 and J usage is TRBJ1-1, with 7 bases lining up with TRBD1. The germline CDR1 and CDR2 sequences are SNHLY and FYNNEI. V gave up 6 bases and J gave up 1 base; unmatched junction bases: 8. CDR3 length: 15 amino acids. The CDR3 DNA follows: TGTGCCAGCAGACGAAGTCAGGGGGAGAACACTGAAGCTTTCTTT. Translating it yields CASRRSQGENTEAFF.

The chain is built from TRBV11-2 and TRBJ1-1; D unresolved. The germline V gene has CDR1 SGHAT and CDR2 FQNNGV. V was pared by 2 bases and J by 1 base, with 8 bases between. This CDR3 spans 14 amino acids. CDR3 DNA: TGTGCCAGCAGCTTAAAGGGTGCGAACACTGAAGCTTTCTTT. This encodes CASSLKGANTEAFF.

This clone was seen only once. This rearrangement joins TRBV10-2 to TRBJ1-5; D uncertain. V lost 2 bases to trimming and J lost 3 bases, with 5 bases between them. Germline V gene sequence: CDR1 WSHSY, CDR2 SAAADI. The CDR3 totals 13 residues. This chain's CDR3 is CASSENNNQPQHF. The CDR3 DNA sequence: TGCGCCAGCAGTGAGAACAACAATCAGCCCCAGCATTTT.